The 24 T cell receptor beta chains reported below all come from one sample, sequenced in a study of blood T cell repertoires in COVID-19. The table came from immunoSEQ multiplex PCR; TCRdb's copy has only in-frame clones and leaves some out. The repertoire consists of roughly 250,000 clones, with approximately 88% occurring once and the leading ten covering around 1.3%. Sequencing was done on a sample of PBMCs or T cells enriched from blood (not recorded which). All receptors come from a woman between 35 and 50 years old with acute COVID-19.

The V call is TRBV28, the J call TRBJ1-2, with 9 bases identical to TRBD1. V lost 11 bases to trimming and J lost 3 bases; unmatched junction nucleotides: 16. This CDR3 has 16 residues. CDR1 and CDR2 from the germline V gene are MDHEN and SYDVKM. The CDR3 DNA is TGTGCCGGAAGAGATGCCGGGAGGACAGGGGACTATGGCTACACCTTC. Protein: CAGRDAGRTGDYGYTF.

In this sample, this clone turned up once. The J gene is TRBJ2-3, the V gene TRBV5-1; maybe TRBD2 (6 bases). Germline V CDR1 and CDR2: SGHRS, YFSETQ. CDR3 length: 12 amino acids. Trimming took 7 bases from V and 3 from J, leaving 9 bases between them. In nucleotides, the CDR3 is TGCGCCAGCGGGCGGGATACAGATACGCAGTATTTT. It translates to CASGRDTDTQYF.

The chain joins TRBV2 to TRBJ1-5; 11 bases line up with TRBD1. V dropped 6 bases and J dropped 0; count of bases not matched to a gene: 16. There are 20 residues in the CDR3. CDR1 is SNHLY, CDR2 FYNNEI, per germline. In DNA, the CDR3 is TGTGCCAGCAGCGGTTCTTTGGGGACAGGGGGAACGCATAGCAATCAGCCCCAGCATTTT. Its translation: CASSGSLGTGGTHSNQPQHF. Together with reference TRBV2 and TRBJ1-5, the CDR3 gives the full variable domain: EPEVTQTPSHQVTQMGQEVILRCVPISNHLYFYWYRQILGQKVEFLVSFYNNEISEKSEIFDDQFSVERPDGSNFTLKIRSTKLEDSAMYFCASSGSLGTGGTHSNQPQHFGDGTRLSIL.

The CDR3 DNA reads as TGTGCCAGCAGTTACCGCGGAGGGTCAAACACTGAAGCTTTCTTT. It codes for CASSYRGGSNTEAFF. The chain carries TRBV6-5 and TRBJ1-1; unclear D gene. V shed 2 bases and J shed 2 bases, with 12 bases lying between them. The CDR3 has 15 amino acids. CDR1 and CDR2 from the germline V gene are MNHEY and SVGAGI.

The chain links TRBV7-8 to TRBJ2-1; 7 bases match TRBD2. Trimming at V came to 4 bases and at J to 9 bases, leaving 12 bases not matched to a gene. The CDR3 runs 15 residues. Germline CDR1 reads SGHVS; CDR2 reads FQNEAQ. The CDR3 sequence: CASSWNRGREREQFF. Written as DNA, the CDR3 is TGTGCCAGCAGCTGGAATCGAGGGAGGGAACGTGAGCAGTTCTTC.

The chain joins TRBV10-3 to TRBJ1-5; 7 positions match TRBD1. CDR1 and CDR2 (germline): ENHRY, SYGVKD. V lost 10 bases and J lost 4; bases outside the gene matches: 10. The length of the CDR3 is 14 residues. In DNA, the CDR3 is TGTGCCAGCGCGACAGGGCAGATAAATCAGCCCCAGCATTTT. Protein product: CASATGQINQPQHF.

The chain uses TRBV9 and TRBJ1-3, with TRBD1 matching over 8 bases. CDR1 SGDLS and CDR2 YYNGEE come from the germline V gene. The CDR3 is 14 residues long. With 5 bases clipped from V and 9 bases from J, the junction kept 10 bases outside the gene matches. The CDR3 region is CASSRQGANPTIYF. The DNA of the CDR3 is TGTGCCAGCAGTCGGCAGGGGGCAAACCCCACCATATATTTT. The full variable domain, completed using reference TRBV9 and TRBJ1-3, is DSGVTQTPKHLITATGQRVTLRCSPRSGDLSVYWYQQSLDQGLQFLIQYYNGEERAKGNILERFSAQQFPDLHSELNLSSLELGDSALYFCASSRQGANPTIYFGEGSWLTVV.

The gene calls are TRBV30 and TRBJ2-7; weak D call: TRBD1 (6 bases). The germline gives CDR1 GTSNPN, CDR2 SVGIG (reference sequence). V shed 1 base and J shed 5 bases, with 9 bases lying between them. The length of the CDR3 is 12 residues. As DNA, the CDR3 is TGTGCCTGGAGTGCGAACAGGGACGAGCAGTACTTC. Translation: CAWSANRDEQYF.

This clone was detected only once. The rearrangement uses TRBV11-2 and TRBJ1-6; 8 nucleotides agree with TRBD1. V lost 2 bases, J lost 7 bases, and 4 bases stayed unmatched. There are 15 residues in the CDR3. Germline-derived CDR1 and CDR2 are SGHAT and FQNNGV. CDR3 DNA: TGTGCCAGCAGCTTAAGGACAGGGCCCAATTCACCCCTCCACTTT. Residues: CASSLRTGPNSPLHF.

The chain combines TRBV13 with TRBJ2-5; no reliable D call. With 4 bases removed from V and 3 bases from J, the gap between germline ends came to 12 bases. The CDR3 runs 14 residues. The germline V gene has CDR1 PRHDT and CDR2 FYEKMQ (reference sequence). CDR3 nucleotides: TGTGCCAGCAGCTGGGTGCGGTGGAAAGAGACCCAGTACTTC. Amino acids: CASSWVRWKETQYF.

V is TRBV5-5 and J is TRBJ2-7; D may be TRBD1 (6 bases). The CDR3 is 13 amino acids. V was cut by 4 bases and J by 4 bases, with 12 bases left in between. CDR1 SGHKS and CDR2 YYEKEE come from the germline V gene (reference sequence). This CDR3 is CASSPGQIYEQYF. In DNA form, the CDR3 reads TGTGCCAGCAGCCCGGGACAAATATACGAGCAGTACTTC.

The V and J genes are TRBV19 and TRBJ2-7; TRBD2 might be the D (5 bases). Between the trimmed V and J ends, which lost 2 bases and 3 bases, there was a span of 14 bases. Germline CDR1 LNHDA, CDR2 SQIVND (reference sequence). The CDR3 contains 15 residues. The CDR3 protein is CASSIRAPGNYEQYF. CDR3 in DNA: TGTGCCAGTAGTATAAGGGCCCCCGGGAACTACGAGCAGTACTTC.

The rearrangement joins TRBV28 to TRBJ2-2; D is perhaps TRBD2 (6 bases). Trimming shortened V by 3 bases and J by 10 bases, and 15 bases separated the two germline ends. The CDR3 extends over 14 amino acids. Germline-derived CDR1 and CDR2 are MDHEN and SYDVKM. Here the CDR3 DNA reads TGTGCCAGCAGTTTTGACGGAGGGGAGGAGGAGCTGTTTTTT. Its translation is CASSFDGGEEELFF.

This rearrangement joins TRBV2 to TRBJ1-5, with 10 nucleotides matching TRBD1. The J segment lost 1 base and the V segment lost 6 bases, leaving 3 bases of the junction unmatched. Germline CDR1 and CDR2: SNHLY and FYNNEI. The CDR3 runs 15 residues. CDR3 protein: CASRGQGGSNQPQHF. CDR3 sequence (DNA): TGTGCCAGCAGAGGACAGGGGGGAAGCAATCAGCCCCAGCATTTT.

The chain has TRBV5-1 and TRBJ2-5, with D possibly TRBD1 on 6 matching bases. V was trimmed by 6 bases and J by 1 base, leaving 10 bases between them. The CDR3 totals 13 residues. The germline V gene encodes CDR1 SGHRS and CDR2 YFSETQ. The CDR3 here is CASIGQSQETQYF. The CDR3 DNA reads TGCGCCAGCATAGGACAGTCCCAAGAGACCCAGTACTTC.

This chain links TRBV7-2 with TRBJ1-1, with 9 bases lining up with TRBD1. Germline values: CDR1 SGHTA, CDR2 FQGNSA. The V and J ends lost 4 bases and 12 bases, in that order; junction bases with no gene match: 12. This CDR3 is 14 amino acids long. The CDR3 coding sequence is TGTGCCAGCAGCTCGAGCCGGGGACAGGGTATACCTTTCTTT. Translation: CASSSSRGQGIPFF.

The chain uses TRBV7-2 and TRBJ1-2; D not resolved. The CDR3 has 15 residues. V shed 3 bases and J shed 5 bases, with 16 bases lying between them. Per the germline V gene, CDR1 is SGHTA and CDR2 is FQGNSA. The CDR3: CASSFNDGGLYGYTF. DNA for the CDR3: TGTGCCAGCAGCTTTAACGATGGAGGGTTATATGGCTACACCTTC.

The DNA of the CDR3 is TGTGCCAGCAAGGAGTCGGAGGGCTACACCTTC. Translation gives CASKESEGYTF. The genes are TRBV6-5 and TRBJ1-2; D gene unclear. Germline assignment: CDR1 MNHEY and CDR2 SVGAGI. The V end lost 7 bases, the J end lost 8 bases, and 11 bases lay between the germline ends. The CDR3 runs to 11 residues.

The chain couples TRBV9 to TRBJ2-7; 9 positions match TRBD2. The CDR3 extends over 15 amino acids. The germline CDR1 and CDR2 sequences are SGDLS and YYNGEE. The ends lost 3 bases at V and 0 bases at J; junction bases unmatched: 4. The CDR3 spells CASSEGTSSSYEQYF. The CDR3 region has the DNA TGTGCCAGCAGCGAAGGGACTAGCAGCTCCTACGAGCAGTACTTC.

The V and J genes are TRBV21-1 and TRBJ1-2; the table's D gene call, TRBD1, was not cross checked with the DNA. TRBV21-1 is termed a pseudogene. The CDR3 loop spans 15 amino acids. The CDR3: CASSKAQQGSYGYTF. The DNA of the CDR3 is TGTGCCAGCAGCAAAGCCCAACAGGGATCTTATGGCTACACCTTC.

J is TRBJ1-1 and V is TRBV18; tentative D call: TRBD1 (5 bases). Trimming cost V 5 bases and J 1 base, with 8 bases left between them. Germline V gene data show CDR1 as KGHSH and CDR2 as LQKENI. There are 13 residues in the CDR3. This CDR3 is CASSATENTEAFF. The CDR3 DNA reads TGTGCCAGCTCAGCGACAGAGAACACTGAAGCTTTCTTT.

The chain links TRBV5-4 to TRBJ2-1; TRBD2 aligns across 11 bases. The germline gives CDR1 SGHNT, CDR2 YYREEE (reference sequence). The CDR3 consists of 17 residues. J lost 4 bases, V lost 4 bases, and 10 bases had no gene match. CDR3 in amino acids: CASSSSGTSGTYNEQFF. In DNA, the CDR3 is TGTGCCAGCAGCAGCTCCGGGACTAGCGGAACTTACAATGAGCAGTTCTTC. The full variable domain, in which reference TRBV5-4 and TRBJ2-1 provide the parts outside the CDR3, is ETGVTQSPTHLIKTRGQQVTLRCSSQSGHNTVSWYQQALGQGPQFIFQYYREEENGRGNFPPRFSGLQFPNYSSELNVNALELDDSALYLCASSSSGTSGTYNEQFFGPGTRLTVL.

This sequence joins TRBV23-1 and TRBJ2-1; 8 bases line up with TRBD2. TRBV23-1 is designated an ORF whose function remains uncertain. The ends lost 3 bases at V and 0 bases at J; junction bases unmatched: 4. CDR3 length equals 16 residues. CDR3 protein: CASSHQRESSYNEQFF. CDR3 sequence (DNA): TGCGCCAGCAGTCACCAGCGGGAGAGCTCCTACAATGAGCAGTTCTTC.

V is TRBV11-3 and J is TRBJ2-5; D unclear. Trimming cost V 3 bases and J 0 bases, with 11 bases left between them. Germline V gene data show CDR1 as SGHNT and CDR2 as YENEEA. The CDR3 sequence is 15 residues long. The CDR3 DNA follows: TGTGCCAGCAGCTTTTCGGTGAATAACCAAGAGACCCAGTACTTC. This gives the protein CASSFSVNNQETQYF.